A selection of T cell receptor beta chains follows, all from one sample in a study of blood T cell repertoires in COVID-19. Repertoires were generated with immunoSEQ multiplex PCR, while TCRdb's copy carries only in-frame clones and drops some. Among 120,000 to 150,000 clones listed, over 80% were seen once. The sequenced material came from peripheral blood. The receptors were sampled from a man of 80 years or more with acute or convalescent COVID-19. CDR3s include the opening cysteine and the closing phenylalanine or tryptophan. The D gene is left open where the match is weak. Rows may omit the clone size; those that give it use once, few, many or a size class.

V gene: TRBV4-2; clone size: once; D gene: NA; CDR3 length: 14; J gene: TRBJ2-3; CDR3 protein: CASSQERLSDTQYF; CDR3 DNA: TGTGCCAGCAGCCAAGAGCGGTTATCGGATACGCAGTATTTT
V gene: TRBV5-1; clone size: NA; D gene: TRBD2; CDR3 length: 16; J gene: TRBJ2-1; CDR3 protein: CASSKLTSGIRGEQFF; CDR3 DNA: TGCGCCAGCAGCAAACTGACTAGCGGGATACGGGGTGAGCAGTTCTTC
V gene: TRBV12-3/TRBV12-4; clone size: NA; D gene: NA; CDR3 length: 13; J gene: TRBJ2-1; CDR3 protein: CASSLPPRNEQFF; CDR3 DNA: TGTGCCAGCAGTTTACCCCCCCGGAATGAGCAGTTCTTC
V gene: TRBV19; clone size: few; D gene: NA; CDR3 length: 12; J gene: TRBJ2-7; CDR3 protein: CASSGGAYEQYF; CDR3 DNA: TGTGCCAGTAGTGGCGGGGCCTACGAGCAGTACTTC
V gene: TRBV6-1; clone size: NA; D gene: TRBD1; CDR3 length: 18; J gene: TRBJ2-6; CDR3 protein: CASSEEGRGTVGANVLTF; CDR3 DNA: TGTGCCAGCAGTGAAGAGGGCAGGGGGACCGTAGGGGCCAACGTCCTGACTTTC
V gene: TRBV5-4; clone size: NA; D gene: TRBD1; CDR3 length: 14; J gene: TRBJ1-2; CDR3 protein: CASSLPGQVDGYTF; CDR3 DNA: TGTGCCAGCAGCTTGCCGGGACAGGTGGATGGCTACACCTTC
V gene: TRBV28; clone size: NA; D gene: NA; CDR3 length: 14; J gene: TRBJ2-5; CDR3 protein: CASSLRGGWETQYF; CDR3 DNA: TGTGCCAGCAGTCTCCGTGGGGGCTGGGAGACCCAGTACTTC
V gene: TRBV19; clone size: NA; D gene: TRBD1; CDR3 length: 14; J gene: TRBJ1-2; CDR3 protein: CASSPQGSRVGYTF; CDR3 DNA: TGTGCCAGTAGCCCACAGGGGAGTCGGGTTGGCTACACCTTC
V gene: TRBV5-5; clone size: NA; D gene: NA; CDR3 length: 14; J gene: TRBJ1-6; CDR3 protein: CASSLETANSPLHF; CDR3 DNA: TGTGCCAGCAGCTTGGAGACAGCTAATTCACCCCTCCACTTT
V gene: TRBV2; clone size: NA; D gene: TRBD2; CDR3 length: 16; J gene: TRBJ2-2; CDR3 protein: CASRREGLLATGELFF; CDR3 DNA: TGTGCCAGCAGACGGGAGGGCCTCCTGGCCACCGGGGAGCTGTTTTTT
V gene: TRBV19; clone size: once; D gene: TRBD1; CDR3 length: 16; J gene: TRBJ1-4; CDR3 protein: CASSIGDRAPNEKLFF; CDR3 DNA: TGTGCCAGTAGTATAGGGGACAGGGCCCCTAATGAAAAACTGTTTTTT
V gene: TRBV2; clone size: NA; D gene: NA; CDR3 length: 13; J gene: TRBJ1-2; CDR3 protein: CASSAGLNYGYTF; CDR3 DNA: TGTGCCAGCAGTGCAGGGTTAAACTATGGCTACACCTTC
V gene: TRBV10-2; clone size: once; D gene: NA; CDR3 length: 15; J gene: TRBJ1-2; CDR3 protein: CASSEARQYNYGYTF; CDR3 DNA: TGCGCCAGCAGTGAGGCGAGACAGTACAACTATGGCTACACCTTC
V gene: TRBV5-1; clone size: NA; D gene: TRBD2; CDR3 length: 16; J gene: TRBJ2-1; CDR3 protein: CASSLRLAGVTNEQFF; CDR3 DNA: TGCGCCAGCAGCTTGAGGCTAGCGGGAGTAACTAATGAGCAGTTCTTC
V gene: TRBV3-1/TRBV3-2; clone size: once; D gene: TRBD2; CDR3 length: 15; J gene: TRBJ2-7; CDR3 protein: CASSHGTSGGVEQYF; CDR3 DNA: TGTGCCAGCAGCCATGGGACTAGCGGGGGGGTCGAGCAGTACTTC
V gene: TRBV7-6; clone size: NA; D gene: NA; CDR3 length: 14; J gene: TRBJ1-1; CDR3 protein: CASSLGWGDTEAFF; CDR3 DNA: TGTGCCAGCAGCTTAGGATGGGGGGACACTGAAGCTTTCTTT
V gene: TRBV7-9; clone size: NA; D gene: NA; CDR3 length: 14; J gene: TRBJ1-1; CDR3 protein: CASSRDSSPRGAFF; CDR3 DNA: TGTGCCAGCAGCCGGGACTCCTCGCCTAGAGGGGCTTTCTTT
V gene: TRBV29-1; clone size: NA; D gene: TRBD2; CDR3 length: 15; J gene: TRBJ2-1; CDR3 protein: CSGLLAGLPYNEQFF; CDR3 DNA: TGCAGCGGGCTTCTAGCGGGACTCCCCTACAATGAGCAGTTCTTC
V gene: TRBV6-5; clone size: NA; D gene: NA; CDR3 length: 14; J gene: TRBJ1-1; CDR3 protein: CATRTGDMNTEAFF; CDR3 DNA: TGTGCCACGAGAACAGGTGACATGAACACTGAAGCTTTCTTT
V gene: TRBV27; clone size: NA; D gene: NA; CDR3 length: 15; J gene: TRBJ1-1; CDR3 protein: CASSSAGLGDTEAFF; CDR3 DNA: TGTGCCAGCAGTTCAGCTGGATTAGGGGACACTGAAGCTTTCTTT
V gene: TRBV15; clone size: NA; D gene: NA; CDR3 length: 13; J gene: TRBJ1-5; CDR3 protein: CATSRDNNQPQHF; CDR3 DNA: TGTGCCACCAGCCGGGACAACAATCAGCCCCAGCATTTT
V gene: TRBV5-1; clone size: NA; D gene: TRBD1; CDR3 length: 15; J gene: TRBJ2-2; CDR3 protein: CASSIRTGEAGELFF; CDR3 DNA: TGCGCCAGCTCGATAAGGACAGGGGAGGCCGGGGAGCTGTTTTTT
V gene: TRBV28; clone size: NA; D gene: NA; CDR3 length: 15; J gene: TRBJ2-7; CDR3 protein: CASSLGGMIPYEQYF; CDR3 DNA: TGTGCCAGCAGTTTAGGCGGCATGATCCCCTACGAGCAGTACTTC
V gene: TRBV18; clone size: few; D gene: NA; CDR3 length: 14; J gene: TRBJ2-7; CDR3 protein: CASSPGAGPYEQYF; CDR3 DNA: TGTGCCAGCTCACCAGGGGCAGGGCCCTACGAGCAGTACTTC
V gene: TRBV3-1/TRBV3-2; clone size: once; D gene: NA; CDR3 length: 12; J gene: TRBJ2-7; CDR3 protein: CASRDVGGEQYF; CDR3 DNA: TGTGCCAGCAGGGATGTAGGGGGTGAGCAGTACTTC
V gene: TRBV21-1; clone size: NA; D gene: NA; CDR3 length: 12; J gene: TRBJ2-7; CDR3 protein: CASSPTGYEQYF; CDR3 DNA: TGTGCCAGCAGCCCAACCGGCTACGAGCAGTACTTC
V gene: TRBV11-2; clone size: NA; D gene: TRBD2; CDR3 length: 19; J gene: TRBJ2-3; CDR3 protein: CASSLVLASGRSPTDTQYF; CDR3 DNA: TGTGCCAGCAGCTTAGTTCTAGCTAGCGGGAGAAGCCCCACAGATACGCAGTATTTT
V gene: TRBV29-1; clone size: few; D gene: NA; CDR3 length: 11; J gene: TRBJ2-7; CDR3 protein: CSGGGVTEQYF; CDR3 DNA: TGCAGCGGGGGCGGAGTTACGGAGCAGTACTTC
V gene: TRBV7-7; clone size: NA; D gene: TRBD2; CDR3 length: 15; J gene: TRBJ2-3; CDR3 protein: CASSQGLAGENTQYF; CDR3 DNA: TGTGCCAGCAGCCAAGGACTAGCGGGAGAGAATACGCAGTATTTT
V gene: TRBV18; clone size: NA; D gene: NA; CDR3 length: 12; J gene: TRBJ2-7; CDR3 protein: CASSPNPLEQYF; CDR3 DNA: TGTGCCAGCTCACCAAATCCCTTGGAGCAGTACTTC
V gene: TRBV2; clone size: NA; D gene: TRBD2; CDR3 length: 14; J gene: TRBJ2-1; CDR3 protein: CASGLAGGQNEQFF; CDR3 DNA: TGTGCCAGTGGTCTGGCGGGGGGGCAGAATGAGCAGTTCTTC
V gene: TRBV27; clone size: NA; D gene: NA; CDR3 length: 14; J gene: TRBJ1-1; CDR3 protein: CASSFTGLGTEAFF; CDR3 DNA: TGTGCCAGCAGTTTCACGGGGTTGGGCACTGAAGCTTTCTTT
V gene: TRBV28; clone size: once; D gene: NA; CDR3 length: 13; J gene: TRBJ2-7; CDR3 protein: CATSVGARYEQYF; CDR3 DNA: TGTGCCACCTCTGTTGGGGCTCGCTACGAGCAGTACTTC
V gene: TRBV7-8; clone size: NA; D gene: NA; CDR3 length: 16; J gene: TRBJ1-2; CDR3 protein: CASSSPQTGANYGYTF; CDR3 DNA: TGTGCCAGCAGCTCACCCCAGACAGGAGCTAACTATGGCTACACCTTC
V gene: TRBV5-1; clone size: NA; D gene: NA; CDR3 length: 16; J gene: TRBJ1-2; CDR3 protein: CASSFQPGDPNYGYTF; CDR3 DNA: TGCGCCAGCAGCTTCCAGCCGGGGGACCCAAACTATGGCTACACCTTC
V gene: TRBV4-1; clone size: NA; D gene: TRBD2; CDR3 length: 19; J gene: TRBJ2-1; CDR3 protein: CASSQDQSSGGTTYNEQFF; CDR3 DNA: TGCGCCAGCAGCCAAGATCAGTCTAGCGGGGGGACTACCTACAATGAGCAGTTCTTC
V gene: TRBV5-1; clone size: NA; D gene: TRBD2; CDR3 length: 16; J gene: TRBJ2-2; CDR3 protein: CASSSYSGGVTGELFF; CDR3 DNA: TGCGCCAGCAGCTCCTATAGCGGGGGGGTCACCGGGGAGCTGTTTTTT
V gene: TRBV19; clone size: NA; D gene: NA; CDR3 length: 18; J gene: TRBJ1-4; CDR3 protein: CASPIEQGYRIMSEKLFF; CDR3 DNA: TGTGCCAGCCCGATTGAACAGGGCTATCGGATAATGTCTGAAAAACTGTTTTTT
V gene: TRBV29-1; clone size: NA; D gene: TRBD2; CDR3 length: 15; J gene: TRBJ2-7; CDR3 protein: CSVQATSGKVWEQYF; CDR3 DNA: TGCAGCGTTCAAGCTACTAGCGGGAAGGTCTGGGAGCAGTACTTC
V gene: TRBV5-1; clone size: NA; D gene: TRBD2; CDR3 length: 19; J gene: TRBJ2-5; CDR3 protein: CASSFSTSGGASYQETQYF; CDR3 DNA: TGCGCCAGCAGCTTCTCGACTAGCGGGGGCGCCTCGTACCAAGAGACCCAGTACTTC
V gene: TRBV29-1; clone size: NA; D gene: TRBD2; CDR3 length: 14; J gene: TRBJ2-1; CDR3 protein: CSVERTSGLNEQFF; CDR3 DNA: TGCAGCGTTGAGCGGACTAGCGGTCTCAATGAGCAGTTCTTC
V gene: TRBV27; clone size: NA; D gene: NA; CDR3 length: 14; J gene: TRBJ1-2; CDR3 protein: CASTPRGDDYGYTF; CDR3 DNA: TGTGCCAGCACCCCCCGGGGGGATGACTATGGCTACACCTTC
V gene: TRBV4-1; clone size: NA; D gene: TRBD2; CDR3 length: 15; J gene: TRBJ2-7; CDR3 protein: CASSQHLAGRYEQYF; CDR3 DNA: TGCGCCAGCAGCCAACATCTAGCGGGAAGGTACGAGCAGTACTTC
V gene: TRBV7-9; clone size: NA; D gene: NA; CDR3 length: 17; J gene: TRBJ2-1; CDR3 protein: CASSLEERDWINNEQFF; CDR3 DNA: TGTGCCAGCAGCTTAGAAGAAAGGGACTGGATCAACAATGAGCAGTTCTTC
V gene: TRBV19; clone size: NA; D gene: TRBD1; CDR3 length: 14; J gene: TRBJ1-1; CDR3 protein: CASKLTGVGTEAFF; CDR3 DNA: TGTGCCAGTAAGTTGACAGGGGTTGGCACTGAAGCTTTCTTT
V gene: TRBV7-9; clone size: NA; D gene: TRBD2; CDR3 length: 13; J gene: TRBJ2-1; CDR3 protein: CASSHAGVNEQFF; CDR3 DNA: TGTGCCAGCAGCCACGCGGGGGTCAATGAGCAGTTCTTC
V gene: TRBV3-1/TRBV3-2; clone size: NA; D gene: NA; CDR3 length: 14; J gene: TRBJ1-1; CDR3 protein: CASSQLSGGTEAFF; CDR3 DNA: TGTGCCAGCAGCCAGTTGTCAGGAGGCACTGAAGCTTTCTTT
V gene: TRBV15; clone size: NA; D gene: NA; CDR3 length: 15; J gene: TRBJ1-5; CDR3 protein: CATREGGPNNQPQHF; CDR3 DNA: TGTGCCACCAGAGAGGGAGGACCGAACAATCAGCCCCAGCATTTT
V gene: TRBV2; clone size: NA; D gene: NA; CDR3 length: 16; J gene: TRBJ1-2; CDR3 protein: CASSDFRPNKNYGYTF; CDR3 DNA: TGTGCCAGCAGTGATTTCCGCCCAAACAAAAACTATGGCTACACCTTC
V gene: TRBV19; clone size: NA; D gene: TRBD1; CDR3 length: 18; J gene: TRBJ2-6; CDR3 protein: CASRPGTGPLSGANVLTF; CDR3 DNA: TGTGCCAGTAGACCCGGGACAGGGCCCCTCTCTGGGGCCAACGTCCTGACTTTC
V gene: TRBV7-9; clone size: NA; D gene: NA; CDR3 length: 15; J gene: TRBJ2-1; CDR3 protein: CASSLANSLANEQFF; CDR3 DNA: TGTGCCAGCAGCTTAGCGAATTCCCTAGCGAATGAGCAGTTCTTC